These T cell receptor beta chains were read from a single sample in a study. TCRdb recomputed calls from the 5' RACE reads with MiXCR, one row per CDR3 protein. The data hold approximately 11,000 distinct CDR3 sequences, with 40% to 55% observed a single time. Material for sequencing was tumor-infiltrating naive CD4+ T cells sorted from the breast tumor. These receptors came from a female donor with breast cancer. Both conserved end residues are part of each CDR3. A D gene is named only where the DNA matches it firmly. Not all rows give a size; the values are once, few, many and, for expanded clones, a class.

>TRBJ2-1|TRBV4-3|TRBD2|.
CASSQDLRTGTSGMRAYNEQFF
TGCGCCAGCAGCCAAGATCTGAGAACCGGGACTAGCGGGATGAGAGCCTACAATGAGCAGTTCTTC
>TRBJ1-1|TRBV5-1|.|.
CASRRDPNTEAFF
TGCGCCAGCAGGAGAGACCCAAACACTGAAGCTTTCTTT
>TRBJ2-1|TRBV5-6|TRBD1|.
CASSSNPGTGEYNEQFF
TGTGCCAGCAGCTCCAATCCCGGGACAGGGGAATACAATGAGCAGTTCTTC
>TRBJ1-1|TRBV20-1|.|.
CSARDQMNTEAFF
TGCAGTGCTAGAGATCAGATGAACACTGAAGCTTTCTTT
>TRBJ2-1|TRBV10-3|.|.
CAIREAGLSYNEQFF
TGTGCCATCAGAGAAGCGGGTTTATCCTACAATGAGCAGTTCTTC
>TRBJ2-2|TRBV4-2|.|few
CASSQVPGSGTGELFF
TGTGCCAGCAGCCAAGTTCCGGGTTCCGGCACCGGGGAGCTGTTTTTT
>TRBJ2-1|TRBV7-9|.|.
CASSRGRGDEQFF
TGTGCCAGCAGCCGAGGTAGGGGCGATGAGCAGTTCTTC
>TRBJ2-5|TRBV7-2|TRBD2|.
CASSLVWREVETQYF
TGTGCCAGCAGCTTAGTATGGCGGGAGGTTGAGACCCAGTACTTC
>TRBJ1-5|TRBV6-1|.|.
CASSDLERNQPQHF
TGTGCCAGCAGTGACTTAGAGAGGAATCAGCCCCAGCATTTT
>TRBJ2-1|TRBV6-2/TRBV6-3|TRBD2|.
CASSMRSGAYNEQFF
TGTGCCAGCAGTATGCGGAGCGGGGCCTACAATGAGCAGTTCTTC
>TRBJ2-1|TRBV7-2|TRBD2|.
CASTPPSGRSYNEQFF
TGTGCCAGCACCCCCCCTAGCGGGAGATCCTACAATGAGCAGTTCTTC
>TRBJ2-6|TRBV6-2/TRBV6-3|.|.
CASGDGDGLKWTF
TGTGCCAGCGGAGACGGGGACGGCCTCAAGTGGACTTTC
>TRBJ2-3|TRBV3-1|.|few
CASSPTGTSTDTQYF
TGTGCCAGCAGTCCAACGGGGACTAGCACAGATACGCAGTATTTT
>TRBJ2-2|TRBV4-3|TRBD2|once
CASSQSQLAPNTGELFF
TGTGCCAGCAGCCAAAGCCAACTAGCGCCGAACACCGGGGAGCTGTTTTTT
>TRBJ1-5|TRBV5-1|.|.
CASSLEGGNQPQHF
TGCGCCAGCAGCTTGGAGGGTGGGAATCAGCCCCAGCATTTT
>TRBJ1-1|TRBV12-3/TRBV12-4|.|few
CASSTDREAFF
TGTGCCAGCAGCACTGACAGAGAAGCTTTCTTT
>TRBJ2-7|TRBV6-2/TRBV6-3|TRBD2|.
CASSYNGLGFYEQYF
TGTGCCAGCTCATACAACGGACTAGGTTTCTACGAGCAGTACTTC
>TRBJ2-3|TRBV2|TRBD1|few
CASRTGTGADTQYF
TGTGCCAGCAGGACCGGGACAGGGGCAGATACGCAGTATTTT
>TRBJ2-1|TRBV7-8|TRBD1|.
CASSLVVGGTKNEQFF
TGTGCTAGCAGCTTAGTTGTAGGGGGCACCAAAAATGAGCAGTTCTTC
>TRBJ2-1|TRBV15|.|few
CATTGALGNEQFF
TGTGCCACCACGGGGGCTCTAGGCAATGAGCAGTTCTTC
>TRBJ1-5|TRBV29-1|TRBD1|few
CSVGDRGNQPQHF
TGCAGCGTTGGGGACAGGGGCAATCAGCCCCAGCATTTT
>TRBJ2-7|TRBV4-2|.|.
CASSALDEQYF
TGTGCCAGCAGCGCCTTAGACGAGCAGTACTTC
>TRBJ2-2|TRBV12-3/TRBV12-4|.|.
CASTNTGELFF
TGTGCCAGCACAAACACCGGGGAGCTGTTTTTT
>TRBJ2-3|TRBV9|TRBD2|.
CASSVGGGAGGDTQYF
TGTGCCAGCAGCGTCGGAGGAGGGGCGGGAGGTGATACGCAGTATTTT
>TRBJ2-3|TRBV7-9|.|few
CASTGPRGDTQYF
TGTGCCAGCACCGGACCCCGAGGCGATACGCAGTATTTT
>TRBJ2-3|TRBV4-3|.|few
CASSQDLADTQYF
TGCGCCAGCAGCCAAGATCTAGCAGATACGCAGTATTTT
>TRBJ2-3|TRBV20-1|TRBD2|.
CSATKYLLTSTDTHYF
TGCAGTGCAACGAAGTACCTCTTGACTAGCACAGATACGCATTATTTT
>TRBJ2-2|TRBV29-1|.|.
CSVEDQSTGELFF
TGCAGCGTTGAAGACCAGAGTACCGGGGAGCTGTTTTTT
>TRBJ2-7|TRBV6-5|TRBD1|.
CASSPGTGLPEQYF
TGTGCCAGCAGCCCCGGGACAGGTCTTCCCGAGCAGTACTTC
>TRBJ2-3|TRBV7-2|TRBD2|.
CASKLAGGPTDTKYF
TGTGCCAGCAAACTAGCGGGAGGGCCTACAGATACGAAGTATTTT
>TRBJ2-1|TRBV29-1|TRBD2|.
CSVGGTSGFNEQFF
TGCAGCGTTGGAGGGACTAGCGGTTTCAATGAGCAGTTCTTC
>TRBJ1-5|TRBV20-1|.|few
CSARVTRVNQPQHF
TGCAGTGCTAGAGTCACTAGGGTCAATCAGCCCCAGCATTTT
>TRBJ1-4|TRBV18|.|few
CASSPGTGREKLFF
TGTGCCAGCTCCCCCGGGACGGGGAGGGAAAAACTGTTTTTT
>TRBJ2-3|TRBV7-3|TRBD2|.
CASSLMGSGTDTQYF
TGTGCCAGCAGCTTAATGGGTAGCGGGACAGATACGCAGTATTTT
>TRBJ2-5|TRBV30|.|.
CAWRNSQWKTQYF
TGTGCCTGGAGAAACAGCCAATGGAAGACCCAGTACTTC
>TRBJ1-1|TRBV29-1|TRBD1|few
CSVAQTGLNTEAFF
TGCAGCGTTGCCCAGACAGGGTTGAACACTGAAGCTTTCTTT
>TRBJ2-1|TRBV7-2|.|.
CASSPYLNNEQFF
TGTGCCAGCAGCCCATATCTTAACAATGAGCAGTTCTTC
>TRBJ1-5|TRBV20-1|TRBD1|.
CSATQGTSNQPQHF
TGCAGTGCCACACAGGGGACTAGCAATCAGCCCCAGCATTTT
>TRBJ2-1|TRBV3-1|.|.
CASSHLWTYNEQFF
TGTGCCAGCAGCCATTTGTGGACCTACAATGAGCAGTTCTTC
>TRBJ2-5|TRBV20-1|.|.
CSAPPGRGETQYF
TGCAGTGCTCCCCCCGGACGGGGGGAGACCCAGTACTTC
>TRBJ1-1|TRBV20-1|.|few
CSASTPGTEAFF
TGCAGTGCTAGTACTCCGGGCACTGAAGCTTTCTTT
>TRBJ1-2|TRBV7-9|.|.
CASSTQVLFGYTF
TGTGCCAGCAGCACACAGGTTTTGTTTGGCTACACCTTC
>TRBJ2-1|TRBV12-3/TRBV12-4|.|.
CASGLGSNNEQFF
TGTGCCAGCGGTTTGGGGAGCAACAATGAGCAGTTCTTC
>TRBJ1-5|TRBV20-1|.|.
CSAGGGDQPQHF
TGCAGTGCTGGCGGGGGGGATCAGCCCCAGCATTTT